This T cell receptor beta chain comes out of a study of CD8 T cells in Susac syndrome. Study-wide points: In total CD8+ repertoires, roughly 16 Susac-specific public clones were found, and CD8+ TEMRA repertoires had roughly five.

Trimming stripped 2 bases from V and 4 bases from J, with 8 bases between. This CDR3 region has 13 residues. The germline V gene has CDR1 MGHRA and CDR2 YSYEKL. An amount of RNA that ranged from roughly 0.5 to 1 ug was reverse transcribed with random hexamers. TCRdb re-called the immunoSEQ multiplex PCR reads through MiXCR, storing one row per CDR3 protein. The data contain about 100,000 distinct CDR3 sequences, 95% of them singletons. Concerning this clonotype: What it binds is not known.

The V call is TRBV4-1, the J call TRBJ2-5; possibly TRBD1 for D (5 bases). The sample comprised CD8+ T cells from PBMCs. The TCR comes from a human donor with Susac syndrome. The CDR3 DNA reads TGCGCCAGCAGCCAACTTAGGGGAGAGACCCAGTACTTC. This encodes CASSQLRGETQYF.